The clone carrying this T cell receptor (beta chain) was seen a few times. Its antigen is unidentified. The sample is drawn from a study of cytomegalovirus exposure and HLA in healthy donors. Primers included in the PCR were 60 Vbeta and 13 Jbeta primers. Produced via immunoSEQ multiplex PCR; TCRdb's table is partial and in-frame only. This sample has approximately 120,000 clones; around 75% occur once, and the top ten carry roughly 3.1%. Regarding the study as a whole: CMV antigen specificity was confirmed in vitro for three CMV-associated chains. Most subjects' HLA-A and HLA-B alleles were reportedly predicted from TCR beta sequences. The sole available immune exposure information was CMV serostatus. Within a later analysis, the majority of CMV-associated TCR beta chains appeared HLA-restricted.

Sequencing used PBMCs. The receptor was isolated from a man aged 25-45 years in good health and CMV-seronegative.

CDR3 protein: CASSLWGQGGGYTF. CDR3 bases: TGTGCCAGCAGTTTATGGGGACAGGGGGGTGGCTACACCTTC. The V and J genes are TRBV28 and TRBJ1-2, with 11 bases lining up with TRBD1. CDR3 size: 14 residues. The trim removed 0 bases at V and 7 bases at J, leaving 1 base unmatched. Germline-derived CDR1 and CDR2 are MDHEN and SYDVKM.